The 12 T cell receptor beta chains below were found in one sample sequenced in a study of blood T cell repertoires in COVID-19 (dated by TCRdb to 2018 to 2020). The library was made by the immunoSEQ multiplex PCR assay. The source is immuneACCESS, and TCRdb retained only in-frame sequences with V and J called. Part of the clones is not carried over; for the studies checked, unresolved V genes explain less than half of this, and the remainder is unexplained. The sample data list around 180,000 clones, and 80% to 90% of these were observed just once. Jointly, the top ten make up 9.5% to 13% of the sample. Sequenced input: peripheral blood. The receptor source for this set is a human donor with active or convalescent COVID-19. The donor label of this sample is uncertain.

The chain combines TRBV19 with TRBJ1-5, with a possible D match to TRBD1 (5 bases). The CDR3 runs to 16 residues. The V gene's germline CDR1 is LNHDA and CDR2 SQIVND (reference sequence). Trimming stripped 5 bases from V and 5 bases from J, with 19 bases between. The CDR3 spells CASSHFSLGGDQPQHF. DNA of the CDR3: TGTGCCAGTAGTCACTTCTCCCTGGGGGGGGATCAGCCCCAGCATTTT.

The genes are TRBV29-1 and TRBJ2-1, with D tentatively TRBD2 (7 bases). Germline lookup yields CDR1 SQVTM and CDR2 ANQGSEA. V lost 3 bases to trimming and J lost 8 bases, with 17 bases between them. The length of the CDR3 is 14 residues. The CDR3 DNA is TGCAGCGTTGAGAGGGGGGGTAGGGACGATGAGCAGTTCTTC. Translation gives CSVERGGRDDEQFF.

V is TRBV2 and J is TRBJ2-3; 7 nucleotides match TRBD2. Per the germline V gene, CDR1 is SNHLY and CDR2 is FYNNEI. V dropped 5 bases and J dropped 2; count of bases not matched to a gene: 16. CDR3 size: 18 residues. In DNA form, the CDR3 reads TGTGCCAGCAGTAAACAGCCTCGAGCGGGGATATTCACAGATACGCAGTATTTT. Amino acids: CASSKQPRAGIFTDTQYF. The full variable domain, its missing parts supplied by reference TRBV2 and TRBJ2-3, is EPEVTQTPSHQVTQMGQEVILRCVPISNHLYFYWYRQILGQKVEFLVSFYNNEISEKSEIFDDQFSVERPDGSNFTLKIRSTKLEDSAMYFCASSKQPRAGIFTDTQYFGPGTRLTVL.

This chain uses TRBV3-1 (or the pseudogene TRBV3-2) with TRBJ2-3; the match to TRBD2 covers 11 bases. Per germline, CDR1 LGHDT and CDR2 YNNKEL (reference sequence). The CDR3 has 16 residues. V was pared by 1 base and J by 7 bases, with 7 bases of the junction left unmatched. The CDR3 nucleotides read TGTGCCAGCAGCCAAGTCCTAGCGGGAGGACCCCATACGCAGTATTTT. This sequence encodes CASSQVLAGGPHTQYF.

V and J are TRBV19 and TRBJ2-1; a possible D gene is TRBD2 (6 bases). The CDR3 extends over 15 amino acids. Trimming pared 4 bases from V and 10 bases from J, leaving 20 bases between. The V gene's germline CDR1 is LNHDA and CDR2 SQIVND (reference sequence). The CDR3 nucleotides read TGTGCCAGTAGTACTGGGACTCTAACGGGGCAAGAGCAGTTCTTC. Translated: CASSTGTLTGQEQFF.

As DNA, the CDR3 is TGTGCCTGGAGGATGGCCGGGAGGTATACCGGGGAGCTGTTTTTT. This codes for CAWRMAGRYTGELFF. The chain couples TRBV30 to TRBJ2-2; 7 bases are shared with TRBD2. Germline CDR1 reads GTSNPN; CDR2 reads SVGIG (reference sequence). The CDR3 is made up of 15 amino acids. The V segment lost 3 bases and the J segment 5 bases; nucleotides outside the gene matches: 9.

V and J are TRBV6-1 and TRBJ2-5, with D possibly matching TRBD1 (5 bases). The CDR3 consists of 14 residues. V gave up 1 base and J gave up 0 bases, with 6 bases separating them. Germline V gene sequence: CDR1 MNHNS, CDR2 SASEGT. DNA for the CDR3: TGTGCCAGCAGTGAAGGACAGTACCAAGAGACCCAGTACTTC. It is translated as CASSEGQYQETQYF.

This chain connects TRBV12-5 to TRBJ2-3, with no clear D. Germline assignment: CDR1 LGHNT and CDR2 FRNRAP. This CDR3 comprises 11 residues. Trimming stripped 6 bases from V and 7 bases from J, with 8 bases between. CDR3: CASGSLHTQYF. The CDR3 region has the DNA TGTGCTAGTGGCTCGCTACATACGCAGTATTTT.

The chain uses TRBV19 and TRBJ2-7, with D maybe TRBD1 (5 bases). Germline CDR1 reads LNHDA; CDR2 reads SQIVND (reference sequence). This CDR3 spans 15 amino acids. V was shortened by 3 bases and J by 4 bases, with 16 bases between the two germline ends. The CDR3 nucleotides are TGTGCCAGTAGTATCGGCCGGCAGGGTAGTTACGAGCAGTACTTC. Translating it yields CASSIGRQGSYEQYF.

The rearrangement links TRBV7-2 to TRBJ2-3; TRBD2 aligns across 14 bases. Germline V CDR1 and CDR2: SGHTA, FQGNSA. V was pared by 5 bases and J by 3 bases, with 4 bases of the junction left unmatched. This CDR3 spans 16 amino acids. The CDR3 protein is CASSPRTSGGTDTQYF. As DNA, the CDR3 is TGTGCCAGCAGCCCCCGGACTAGCGGGGGGACAGATACGCAGTATTTT.

This chain uses TRBV29-1 with TRBJ2-1; 11 bases are shared with TRBD2. Germline V gives CDR1 SQVTM, CDR2 ANQGSEA. V was clipped by 6 bases and J by 1 base; unmatched bases: 5. There are 15 residues in the CDR3. The CDR3 loop is CSVVSGRGSYNEQFF. CDR3 DNA sequence: TGCAGCGTGGTTAGCGGGAGGGGGTCCTACAATGAGCAGTTCTTC.

The V call is TRBV5-1, the J call TRBJ2-3; D may be TRBD1 (6 bases). Trimming removed 5 bases from V and 3 bases from J, with 10 bases in between. There are 13 residues in the CDR3. CDR1 and CDR2 (germline): SGHRS, YFSETQ. The CDR3 nucleotides are TGCGCCAGCAGACAGGGTGGGACAGATACGCAGTATTTT. Its translation: CASRQGGTDTQYF.